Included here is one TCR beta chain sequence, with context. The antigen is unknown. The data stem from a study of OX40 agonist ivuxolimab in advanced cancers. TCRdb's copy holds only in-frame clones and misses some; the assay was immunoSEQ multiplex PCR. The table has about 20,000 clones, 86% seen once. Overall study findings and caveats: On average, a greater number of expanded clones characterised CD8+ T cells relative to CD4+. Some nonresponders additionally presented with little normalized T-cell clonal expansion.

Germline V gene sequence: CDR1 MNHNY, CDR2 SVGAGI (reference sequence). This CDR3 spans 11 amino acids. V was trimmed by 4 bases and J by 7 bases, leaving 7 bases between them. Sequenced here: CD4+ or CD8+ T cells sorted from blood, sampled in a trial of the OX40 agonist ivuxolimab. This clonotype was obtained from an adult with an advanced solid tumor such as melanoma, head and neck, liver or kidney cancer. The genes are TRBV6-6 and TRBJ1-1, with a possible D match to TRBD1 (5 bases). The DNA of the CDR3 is TGTGCCAGCAGTTGGGGGATTGAAGCTTTCTTT. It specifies CASSWGIEAFF.